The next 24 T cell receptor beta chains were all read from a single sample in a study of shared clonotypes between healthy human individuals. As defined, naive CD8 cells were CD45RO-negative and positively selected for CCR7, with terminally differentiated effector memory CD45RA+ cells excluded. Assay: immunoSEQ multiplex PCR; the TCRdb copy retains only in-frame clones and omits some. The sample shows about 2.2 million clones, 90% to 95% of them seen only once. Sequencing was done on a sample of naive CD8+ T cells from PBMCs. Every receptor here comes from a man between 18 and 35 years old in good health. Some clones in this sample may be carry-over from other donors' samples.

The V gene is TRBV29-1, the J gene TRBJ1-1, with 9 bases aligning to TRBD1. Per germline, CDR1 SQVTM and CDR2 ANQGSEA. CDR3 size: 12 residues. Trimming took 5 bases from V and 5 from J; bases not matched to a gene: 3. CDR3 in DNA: TGCAGCGTTACAGGGGGCATGACTGAAGCTTTCTTT. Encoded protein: CSVTGGMTEAFF.

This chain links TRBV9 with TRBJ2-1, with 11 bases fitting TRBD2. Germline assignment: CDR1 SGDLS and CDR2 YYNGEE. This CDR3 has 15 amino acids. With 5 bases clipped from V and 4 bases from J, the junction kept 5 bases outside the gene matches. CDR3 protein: CASSISGREYNEQFF. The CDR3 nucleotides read TGTGCCAGCAGTATTAGCGGGAGGGAATACAATGAGCAGTTCTTC.

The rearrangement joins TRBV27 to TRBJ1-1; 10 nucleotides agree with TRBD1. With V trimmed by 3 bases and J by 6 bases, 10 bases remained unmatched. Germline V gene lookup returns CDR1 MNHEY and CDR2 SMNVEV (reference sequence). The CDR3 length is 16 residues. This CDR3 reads CASSFLETGGVSEAFF. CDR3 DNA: TGTGCCAGCAGTTTCCTGGAGACAGGGGGCGTATCTGAAGCTTTCTTT.

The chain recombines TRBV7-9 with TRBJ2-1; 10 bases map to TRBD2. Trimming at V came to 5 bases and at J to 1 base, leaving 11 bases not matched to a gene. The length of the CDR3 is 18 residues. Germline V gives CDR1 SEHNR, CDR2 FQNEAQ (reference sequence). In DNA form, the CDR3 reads TGTGCCAGCAGCCAGCCAGCTAGCGGGAGTGGTTCCTACAATGAGCAGTTCTTC. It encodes CASSQPASGSGSYNEQFF.

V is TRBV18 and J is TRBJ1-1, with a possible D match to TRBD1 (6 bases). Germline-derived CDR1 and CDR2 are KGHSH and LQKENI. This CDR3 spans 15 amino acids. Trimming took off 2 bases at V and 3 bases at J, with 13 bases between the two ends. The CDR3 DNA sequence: TGTGCCAGCTCACCAGGGGCAGGGGCCGACACTGAAGCTTTCTTT. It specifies CASSPGAGADTEAFF.

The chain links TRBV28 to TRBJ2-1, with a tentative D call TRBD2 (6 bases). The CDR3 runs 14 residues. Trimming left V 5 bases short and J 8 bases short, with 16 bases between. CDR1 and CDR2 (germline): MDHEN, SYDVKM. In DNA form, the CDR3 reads TGTGCCAGCAGTCCCCAGGGACTGCGCGATGAGCAGTTCTTC. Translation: CASSPQGLRDEQFF.

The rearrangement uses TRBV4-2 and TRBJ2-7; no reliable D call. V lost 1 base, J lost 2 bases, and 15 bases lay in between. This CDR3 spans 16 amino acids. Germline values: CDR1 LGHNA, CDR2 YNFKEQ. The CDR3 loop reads CASSQGPQEATYEQYF. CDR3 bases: TGTGCCAGCAGCCAAGGACCCCAAGAGGCGACCTACGAGCAGTACTTC.

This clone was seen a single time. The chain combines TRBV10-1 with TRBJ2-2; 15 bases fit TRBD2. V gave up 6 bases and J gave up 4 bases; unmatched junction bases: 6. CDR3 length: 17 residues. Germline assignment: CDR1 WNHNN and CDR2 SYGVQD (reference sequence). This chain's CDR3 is CASSAGTSGRRTGELFF. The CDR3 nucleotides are TGCGCCAGCAGCGCCGGGACTAGCGGGAGGCGCACCGGGGAGCTGTTTTTT.

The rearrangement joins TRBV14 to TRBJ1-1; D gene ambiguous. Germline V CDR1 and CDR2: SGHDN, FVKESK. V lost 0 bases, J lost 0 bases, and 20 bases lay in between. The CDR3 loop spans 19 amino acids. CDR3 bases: TGTGCCAGCAGCCAAGATTGGGTCAGCAACTCCCATTTGAACACTGAAGCTTTCTTT. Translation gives CASSQDWVSNSHLNTEAFF. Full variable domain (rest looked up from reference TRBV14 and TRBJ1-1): EAGVTQFPSHSVIEKGQTVTLRCDPISGHDNLYWYRRVMGKEIKFLLHFVKESKQDESGMPNNRFLAERTGGTYSTLKVQPAELEDSGVYFCASSQDWVSNSHLNTEAFFGQGTRLTVV.

CDR3 bases: TGTGCCATCAGTGAGGAGGGGACACGGAATGAGCAGTTCTTC. Translating it yields CAISEEGTRNEQFF. The V call is TRBV10-3, the J call TRBJ2-1, with D maybe TRBD1 (6 bases). The V gene's germline CDR1 is ENHRY and CDR2 SYGVKD. Between the trimmed V and J ends, which lost 2 bases and 7 bases, there was a span of 12 bases. The CDR3 length is 14 residues.

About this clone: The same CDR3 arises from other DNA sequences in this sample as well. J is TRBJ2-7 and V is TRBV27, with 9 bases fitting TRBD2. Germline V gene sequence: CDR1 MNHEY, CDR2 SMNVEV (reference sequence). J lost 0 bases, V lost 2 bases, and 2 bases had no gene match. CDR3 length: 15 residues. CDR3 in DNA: TGTGCCAGCAGTTTAATAGCGGGGGACTCCTACGAGCAGTACTTC. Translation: CASSLIAGDSYEQYF.

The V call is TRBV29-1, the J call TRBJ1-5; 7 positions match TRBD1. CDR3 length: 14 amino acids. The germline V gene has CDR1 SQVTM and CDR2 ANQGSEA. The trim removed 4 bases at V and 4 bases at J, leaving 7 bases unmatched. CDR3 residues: CSVGAGGRNQPQHF. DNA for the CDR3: TGCAGCGTTGGGGCAGGGGGACGGAATCAGCCCCAGCATTTT.

CDR3 residues: CATTTLTIMGTGELFF. In DNA form, the CDR3 reads TGTGCCACAACCACACTTACAATCATGGGCACCGGGGAGCTGTTTTTT. The chain joins TRBV27 to TRBJ2-2; D not resolved. Trimming removed 10 bases at V and 4 bases at J, with 22 bases between. This CDR3 is 16 amino acids long. The V gene's germline CDR1 is MNHEY and CDR2 SMNVEV (reference sequence).

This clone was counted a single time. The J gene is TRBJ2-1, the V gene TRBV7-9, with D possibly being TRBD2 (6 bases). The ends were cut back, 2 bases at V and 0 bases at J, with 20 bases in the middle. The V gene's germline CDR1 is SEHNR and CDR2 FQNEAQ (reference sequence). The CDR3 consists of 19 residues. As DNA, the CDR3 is TGTGCCAGCAGCTTATCTGTCTTGGGGGGTCCTAGCTCCTACAATGAGCAGTTCTTC. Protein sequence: CASSLSVLGGPSSYNEQFF.

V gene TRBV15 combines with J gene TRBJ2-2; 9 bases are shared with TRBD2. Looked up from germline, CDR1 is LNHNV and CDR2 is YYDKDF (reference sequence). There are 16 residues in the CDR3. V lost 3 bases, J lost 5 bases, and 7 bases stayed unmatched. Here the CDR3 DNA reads TGTGCCACCAGCAGGATAGCGGGAGCGGGGACCGGGGAGCTGTTTTTT. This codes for CATSRIAGAGTGELFF.

The CDR3 loop reads CASSSKIQGEQYF. The DNA of the CDR3 is TGCGCCAGCAGCTCGAAAATCCAGGGCGAGCAGTACTTC. The V call is TRBV5-1, the J call TRBJ2-7; tentative D call: TRBD1 (5 bases). V was trimmed by 3 bases and J by 6 bases, leaving 13 bases between them. CDR3 length: 13 residues. The germline V gene has CDR1 SGHRS and CDR2 YFSETQ. The full variable domain, its missing parts supplied by reference TRBV5-1 and TRBJ2-7, is KAGVTQTPRYLIKTRGQQVTLSCSPISGHRSVSWYQQTPGQGLQFLFEYFSETQRNKGNFPGRFSGRQFSNSRSEMNVSTLELGDSALYLCASSSKIQGEQYFGPGTRLTVT.

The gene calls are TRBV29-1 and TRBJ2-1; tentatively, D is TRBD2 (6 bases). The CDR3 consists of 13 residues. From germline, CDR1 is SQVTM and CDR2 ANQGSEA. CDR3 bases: TGCTCCGGGATTAGCGGCTTTAACAGTGAGCAGTTCTTC. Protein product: CSGISGFNSEQFF.

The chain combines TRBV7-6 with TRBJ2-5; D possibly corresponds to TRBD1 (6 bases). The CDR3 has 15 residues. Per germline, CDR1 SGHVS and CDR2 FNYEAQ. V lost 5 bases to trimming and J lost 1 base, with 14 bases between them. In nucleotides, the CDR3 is TGTGCCAGCAGCCAAACAGGGTGGCCCCAAGAGACCCAGTACTTC. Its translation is CASSQTGWPQETQYF. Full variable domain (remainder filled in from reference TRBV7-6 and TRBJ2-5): GAGVSQSPRYKVTKRGQDVALRCDPISGHVSLYWYRQALGQGPEFLTYFNYEAQQDKSGLPNDRFSAERPEGSISTLTIQRTEQRDSAMYRCASSQTGWPQETQYFGPGTRLLVL.

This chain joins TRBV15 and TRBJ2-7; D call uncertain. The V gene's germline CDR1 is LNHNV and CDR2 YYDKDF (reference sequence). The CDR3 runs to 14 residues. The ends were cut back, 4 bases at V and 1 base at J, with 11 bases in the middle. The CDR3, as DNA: TGTGCCACCAGCACCCCCGACGGGTCCTACGAGCAGTACTTC. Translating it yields CATSTPDGSYEQYF.

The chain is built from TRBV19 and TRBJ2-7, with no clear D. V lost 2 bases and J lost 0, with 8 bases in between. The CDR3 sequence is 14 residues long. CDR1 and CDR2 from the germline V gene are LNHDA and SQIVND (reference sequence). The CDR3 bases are TGTGCCAGTAGTATATACACTTCCTCCTACGAGCAGTACTTC. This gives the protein CASSIYTSSYEQYF.

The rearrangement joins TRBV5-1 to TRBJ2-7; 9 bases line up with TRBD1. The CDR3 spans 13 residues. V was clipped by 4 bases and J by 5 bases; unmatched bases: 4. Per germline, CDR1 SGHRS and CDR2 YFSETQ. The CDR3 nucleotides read TGCGCCAGCAGCCCTCGGGACAGGGACGAGCAGTACTTC. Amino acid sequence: CASSPRDRDEQYF.

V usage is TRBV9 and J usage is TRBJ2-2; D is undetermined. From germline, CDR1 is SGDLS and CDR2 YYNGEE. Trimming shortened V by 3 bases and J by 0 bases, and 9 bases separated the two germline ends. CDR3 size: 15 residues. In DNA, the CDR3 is TGTGCCAGCAGCGGGAGACAAGCGAACACCGGGGAGCTGTTTTTT. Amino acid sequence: CASSGRQANTGELFF.

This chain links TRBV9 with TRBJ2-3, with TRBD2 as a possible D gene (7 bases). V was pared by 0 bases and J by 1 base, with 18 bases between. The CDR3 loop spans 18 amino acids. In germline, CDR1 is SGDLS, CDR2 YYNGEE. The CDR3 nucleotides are TGTGCCAGCAGCGTAGCTTTGGGGGCTAGCGGAGGCACAGATACGCAGTATTTT. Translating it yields CASSVALGASGGTDTQYF. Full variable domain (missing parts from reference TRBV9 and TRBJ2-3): DSGVTQTPKHLITATGQRVTLRCSPRSGDLSVYWYQQSLDQGLQFLIQYYNGEERAKGNILERFSAQQFPDLHSELNLSSLELGDSALYFCASSVALGASGGTDTQYFGPGTRLTVL.

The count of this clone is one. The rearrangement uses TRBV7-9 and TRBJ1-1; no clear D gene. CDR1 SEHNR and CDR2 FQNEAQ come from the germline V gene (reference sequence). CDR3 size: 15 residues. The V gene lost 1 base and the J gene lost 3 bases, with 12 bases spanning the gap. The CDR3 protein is CASSLGKGGDTEAFF. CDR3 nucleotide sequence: TGTGCCAGCAGCTTAGGTAAAGGTGGGGACACTGAAGCTTTCTTT.